The 21 T cell receptor beta chains below come from one sample, sequenced in a study of T cell responses to AZD1222 COVID-19 vaccine. Produced via immunoSEQ multiplex PCR; TCRdb's table is partial and in-frame only. The sample contains about 100,000 clones, roughly 86% of which appear only once. Here the sequenced sample was peripheral blood, taken 28 days after the second AZD1222 dose. These receptors came from an adult who received the AZD1222 COVID-19 vaccine.

The CDR3 bases are TGTGCCAGCAGTGCGGAAGGGACCTATAATTCACCCCTCCACTTT. Its translation is CASSAEGTYNSPLHF. The V and J genes are TRBV6-4 and TRBJ1-6; D is undetermined. Trimming took off 4 bases at V and 2 bases at J, with 9 bases between the two ends. Germline V gene data show CDR1 as MRHNA and CDR2 as SNTAGT. CDR3 size: 15 residues.

The V and J genes are TRBV4-3 and TRBJ1-1; no clear D. Germline values: CDR1 LGHNA, CDR2 YSLEER. Deletions cut 1 base from V and 5 bases from J, with 8 bases between. The CDR3 is made up of 13 amino acids. The CDR3 DNA sequence: TGCGCCAGCAGCCAAGGAACAAAAACTGAAGCTTTCTTT. Translation: CASSQGTKTEAFF.

This sequence joins TRBV3-1 (or the pseudogene TRBV3-2) and TRBJ2-1; 7 positions match TRBD2. This CDR3 contains 17 residues. CDR1 and CDR2 from the germline V gene are LGHDT and YNNKEL (reference sequence). J gave up 3 bases and V 3 bases, and 11 bases lay outside the gene matches. The CDR3 here is CASSHLPRAGCYNEQFF. CDR3 coding DNA: TGTGCCAGCAGCCATCTTCCGCGAGCGGGGTGCTACAATGAGCAGTTCTTC.

The chain is built from TRBV7-2 and TRBJ2-1; perhaps D is TRBD1 or TRBD2 (6 bases each). The CDR3 is made up of 15 amino acids. The V gene lost 2 bases and the J gene lost 0 bases, with 8 bases spanning the gap. Germline V gene lookup returns CDR1 SGHTA and CDR2 FQGNSA. As DNA, the CDR3 is TGTGCCAGCAGCTTATCGGGGGCCTCCTACAATGAGCAGTTCTTC. Its protein is CASSLSGASYNEQFF.

V is TRBV7-2 and J is TRBJ1-1; TRBD1 might be the D (5 bases). V dropped 5 bases and J dropped 6 bases, with 16 bases sitting between them. This CDR3 has 14 amino acids. Germline-derived CDR1 and CDR2 are SGHTA and FQGNSA. This CDR3 is CASSIQGGTPEAFF. The DNA of the CDR3 is TGTGCCAGCAGCATCCAGGGAGGGACCCCTGAAGCTTTCTTT.

The chain uses TRBV28 and TRBJ2-3, with 9 nucleotides matching TRBD2. CDR3 length: 15 amino acids. Looked up from germline, CDR1 is MDHEN and CDR2 is SYDVKM. V lost 5 bases to trimming and J lost 4 bases; unmatched junction nucleotides: 7. The CDR3 reads CASSRVAGEADTQYF. CDR3 bases: TGTGCCAGCAGTCGAGTAGCGGGAGAGGCAGATACGCAGTATTTT.

The genes are TRBV6-1 and TRBJ1-2; D is ambiguous. The germline V gene encodes CDR1 MNHNS and CDR2 SASEGT. The CDR3 sequence is 13 residues long. With 1 base removed from V and 6 bases from J, the gap between germline ends came to 9 bases. CDR3 DNA sequence: TGTGCCAGCAGTGAAGGTTGGACGGATGGCTACACCTTC. As protein: CASSEGWTDGYTF.

This clone was counted once. The chain joins TRBV27 to TRBJ2-7, with D perhaps matching TRBD1 (6 bases). CDR3 length: 14 amino acids. Per germline, CDR1 MNHEY and CDR2 SMNVEV (reference sequence). Trimming removed 2 bases from V and 3 bases from J, with 11 bases in between. The CDR3 spells CASSLRQGLYEQYF. The CDR3 DNA sequence: TGTGCCAGCAGTTTAAGGCAGGGGCTCTACGAGCAGTACTTC.

Turning to this clone: At the DNA level, this CDR3 is encoded by other sequences in the same sample as well. The chain has TRBV12-3 or TRBV12-4 and TRBJ1-1, with D perhaps matching TRBD1 (5 bases). Trimming removed 2 bases at V and 7 bases at J, with 8 bases between. The CDR3 is 12 residues long. CDR3 residues: CASSLSGIEAFF. CDR3 coding DNA: TGTGCCAGCAGTTTATCAGGGATTGAAGCTTTCTTT.

This chain uses TRBV30 with TRBJ1-1, with a possible D match to TRBD1 (5 bases). The CDR3 sequence is 14 residues long. Between the trimmed V and J ends, which lost 0 bases and 4 bases, there was a span of 12 bases. CDR1 is GTSNPN and CDR2 is SVGIG in the germline V gene (reference sequence). CDR3 region: CAWSVGARGTEAFF. In nucleotides, the CDR3 is TGTGCCTGGAGTGTAGGGGCGCGGGGCACTGAAGCTTTCTTT.

The rearrangement joins TRBV5-1 to TRBJ2-2; the D gene is possibly TRBD2 (5 bases). The CDR3 contains 16 residues. The germline V and J ends were trimmed by 7 bases and 6 bases, with 22 bases remaining between them. Germline V lookup: CDR1 SGHRS, CDR2 YFSETQ. The CDR3 DNA follows: TGCGCCAGCTGGCCGGGTGAGCGGTTTTTGCCCGGGGAGCTGTTTTTT. This encodes CASWPGERFLPGELFF.

The rearrangement uses TRBV25-1 and TRBJ2-7; 9 bases line up with TRBD1. In germline, CDR1 is MGHDK, CDR2 SYGVNS. The trim removed 6 bases at V and 5 bases at J, leaving 11 bases unmatched. This CDR3 comprises 15 residues. CDR3: CASSRIGTGSHEQYF. The CDR3 nucleotides read TGTGCCAGCAGCCGAATCGGGACAGGGTCCCACGAGCAGTACTTC.

The genes are TRBV7-3 and TRBJ2-3; 11 bases fit TRBD2. With V trimmed by 5 bases and J by 2 bases, 6 bases remained unmatched. The germline V gene encodes CDR1 SGHTA and CDR2 FQGTGA. The CDR3 is 16 residues long. CDR3 loop: CASSQGTSGLTDTQYF. The CDR3 DNA reads TGTGCCAGCAGCCAAGGGACTAGCGGACTCACAGATACGCAGTATTTT.

The chain couples TRBV24-1 to TRBJ2-1; the D gene could be TRBD1 or TRBD2 (5 bases each). Trimming removed 4 bases from V and 7 bases from J, with 16 bases in between. Germline V gives CDR1 KGHDR, CDR2 SFDVKD. CDR3 length equals 15 residues. The CDR3 region is CATSDPGPRVNEQFF. As DNA, the CDR3 is TGTGCCACCAGTGACCCGGGACCGCGGGTGAATGAGCAGTTCTTC.

This sequence joins TRBV10-1 and TRBJ2-3; 9 bases fit TRBD1. Germline trimming cut 8 bases from V and 6 bases from J; bases unmatched to any gene: 9. The germline V gene encodes CDR1 WNHNN and CDR2 SYGVQD (reference sequence). The CDR3 runs 14 residues. CDR3 amino acids: CASGPGTGMDTQYF. The CDR3 bases are TGCGCCAGCGGTCCCGGGACAGGGATGGATACGCAGTATTTT.

J is TRBJ2-3 and V is TRBV7-3; a possible D gene is TRBD2 (6 bases). Germline CDR1 and CDR2: SGHTA and FQGTGA. This CDR3 has 15 amino acids. V was clipped by 3 bases and J by 3 bases, with 13 bases between them. DNA of the CDR3: TGTGCCAGCAGCTTTAGCGGTGGGGGGACAGATACGCAGTATTTT. It is translated as CASSFSGGGTDTQYF. Together with reference TRBV7-3 and TRBJ2-3, the CDR3 gives the full variable domain: GAGVSQTPSNKVTEKGKYVELRCDPISGHTALYWYRQSLGQGPEFLIYFQGTGAADDSGLPNDRFFAVRPEGSVSTLKIQRTERGDSAVYLCASSFSGGGTDTQYFGPGTRLTVL.

The chain employs TRBV7-8 and TRBJ2-1; TRBD2 matches at 9 bases. After removal of 7 bases from V and 0 bases from J, the junction contained 19 bases not matched to a gene. The length of the CDR3 is 20 residues. Germline loops: CDR1 SGHVS, CDR2 FQNEAQ. This chain's CDR3 is CASNPRLAENLLSSYNEQFF. The CDR3 DNA is TGTGCCAGCAACCCCCGACTAGCGGAGAACTTGTTAAGCTCCTACAATGAGCAGTTCTTC. Based on the CDR3 plus reference TRBV7-8 and TRBJ2-1, the full variable domain is GAGVSQSPRYKVAKRGQDVALRCDPISGHVSLFWYQQALGQGPEFLTYFQNEAQLDKSGLPSDRFFAERPEGSVSTLKIQRTQQEDSAVYLCASNPRLAENLLSSYNEQFFGPGTRLTVL.

V gene TRBV6-5 combines with J gene TRBJ2-1, with TRBD1 identical over 9 bases. The J segment lost 6 bases and the V segment lost 5 bases, leaving 8 bases of the junction unmatched. This CDR3 has 15 residues. CDR1 is MNHEY and CDR2 is SVGAGI in the germline V gene. CDR3: CASSSRGQGRNEQFF. The DNA for the CDR3 is TGTGCCAGCAGTAGCCGGGGACAGGGTCGCAATGAGCAGTTCTTC.

This clone has a handful of counts. This chain joins TRBV5-1 and TRBJ1-4; 7 bases map to TRBD1. Germline CDR1 reads SGHRS; CDR2 reads YFSETQ. The CDR3 is 14 residues long. Unmatched junction bases numbered 5, after V lost 4 bases and J lost 5 bases. As DNA, the CDR3 is TGCGCCAGCAGCCGCGACAGGGTAAATGAAAAACTGTTTTTT. It is translated as CASSRDRVNEKLFF.

This chain uses TRBV7-2 with TRBJ2-3, with no clear D. The CDR3 spans 17 residues. Germline values: CDR1 SGHTA, CDR2 FQGNSA. V lost 6 bases to trimming and J lost 3 bases, with 22 bases between them. For the CDR3, the DNA is TGTGCCAGCAGGGCATTAGGGCCCGCTGTCCTTACAGATACGCAGTATTTT. Residues: CASRALGPAVLTDTQYF.

This sequence joins TRBV27 and TRBJ2-1; tentative D call: TRBD2 (5 bases). V gave up 6 bases and J gave up 7 bases, with 16 bases separating them. CDR3 size: 14 residues. Germline CDR1 and CDR2: MNHEY and SMNVEV (reference sequence). The CDR3 reads CASSLRSRENEQFF. The CDR3 DNA reads as TGTGCCAGCAGCCTACGGTCCCGGGAAAATGAGCAGTTCTTC.